The rows below give T cell receptor beta chains drawn from one sample of a study of control samples from healthy donors and cancer patients. Data came from immunoSEQ multiplex PCR; TCRdb stores just in-frame clones and leaves some out. The sample carries 100,000 to 150,000 clones, about 83% recorded once. The sample taken for sequencing was blood. These receptor sequences come from a man under 40 in good health. The CDR3 runs from the conserved cysteine through the conserved F or W. D genes are given only for firm matches. Clone size is given for some rows only: seen once, a few or many times, or a class if the clone is expanded.

v_call	j_call	clone_size	d_call	cdr3_nt	cdr3_aa
TRBV2	TRBJ1-5	few	-	TGTGCCAGCAGTCCGACACCGGGCAATCAGCCCCAGCATTTT	CASSPTPGNQPQHF
TRBV5-8	TRBJ2-3	-	TRBD2	TGTGCCAGCAGCTTGGCGGGCGGGGGGGCATCAGATACGCAGTATTTT	CASSLAGGGASDTQYF
TRBV6-5	TRBJ2-3	few	TRBD2	TGTGCCAGCAGGACTAGCGGCACAGATACGCAGTATTTT	CASRTSGTDTQYF
TRBV12-3/TRBV12-4	TRBJ1-2	-	-	TGTGCCAGCAAACCGAATAGGGGAGGCTACACCTTC	CASKPNRGGYTF
TRBV6-5	TRBJ2-5	-	-	TGTGCCAGCAGAGAGGACACGAAAGAGACCCAGTACTTC	CASREDTKETQYF
TRBV14	TRBJ1-5	-	TRBD1	TGTGCCAGCAGCCAAGAGAGGGACAGGGACCGGATACCGCATTTT	CASSQERDRDRIPHF
TRBV11-2	TRBJ2-1	-	-	TGTGCCAGCAGTGACCGGGGTTACAATGAGCAGTTCTTC	CASSDRGYNEQFF
TRBV21-1	TRBJ2-1	-	-	TGTGCCAGCAGCAAAAAAGGCGGGCCGAGCTCCTACAATGAGCAGTTCTTC	CASSKKGGPSSYNEQFF
TRBV19	TRBJ1-5	-	-	TGTGCCAGTAGTATAGTTGCAAATCAGCCCCAGCATTTT	CASSIVANQPQHF
TRBV9	TRBJ1-2	-	-	TGTGCCAGCAGCGTAGCAACTCTGTATGATGGCTACACCTTC	CASSVATLYDGYTF
TRBV12-3/TRBV12-4	TRBJ2-7	-	-	TGTGCCAGCAGTTTAGCGGGTTCCTACGAGCAGTACTTC	CASSLAGSYEQYF
TRBV19	TRBJ1-2	-	-	TGTGCCAGTAGCGCCCGAGAAAGGAGCAGTGGCTACACCTTC	CASSARERSSGYTF
TRBV7-8	TRBJ1-1	-	TRBD1	TGTGCCAGCAGCTTGGGACAGATCCTCCGCATGAACACTGAAGCTTTCTTT	CASSLGQILRMNTEAFF
TRBV6-2/TRBV6-3	TRBJ1-1	-	TRBD1	TGTGCCAGCAGTTACCTCCGGGACAGGTCACCAGGAGACACTGAAGCTTTCTTT	CASSYLRDRSPGDTEAFF
TRBV4-1	TRBJ2-1	-	-	TGCGCCAGCAGCCGAAGTAGTTATGAGCAGTTCTTC	CASSRSSYEQFF
TRBV7-2	TRBJ2-7	-	TRBD2	TGTGCCAGCAGCCCCCGACGGGGGGCCTACGAGCAGTACTTC	CASSPRRGAYEQYF
TRBV29-1	TRBJ2-3	-	-	TGCAGCGTAAACCTGCAACCCACAGATACGCAGTATTTT	CSVNLQPTDTQYF
TRBV29-1	TRBJ1-2	-	-	TGCAGCGTTGTACAGGCCTTTGGAGGCTACACCTTC	CSVVQAFGGYTF
TRBV29-1	TRBJ2-5	once	-	TGCAGCGTTGGGGGCGCCCCGGGGGCCCAGTACTTC	CSVGGAPGAQYF
TRBV12-3/TRBV12-4	TRBJ2-3	-	-	TGTGCCAGCAAGAGGGGCTCAGATACGCAGTATTTT	CASKRGSDTQYF
TRBV2	TRBJ2-5	few	-	TGTGCCAGCAGTGTCCGGAGGGGTGGGGGAGAGACCCAGTACTTC	CASSVRRGGGETQYF
TRBV3-1/TRBV3-2	TRBJ1-2	-	TRBD1	TGTGCCAGCAGCCATGCGGGACAGGGGTATGGCTACACCTTC	CASSHAGQGYGYTF
TRBV29-1	TRBJ1-2	-	-	TGCAGCGTTGAAACGTTAGGACAGCTGCACTATGGCTACACCTTC	CSVETLGQLHYGYTF
TRBV11-2	TRBJ2-1	-	-	TGTGCCAGCAGCTTAATCGTCTGGCAGGGGGGTTCCTACAATGAGCAGTTCTTC	CASSLIVWQGGSYNEQFF
TRBV4-1	TRBJ1-4	-	-	TGCGCCAGCAGCCATCTCCAGGGAGGGGAAGAAAAACTGTTTTTT	CASSHLQGGEEKLFF
TRBV10-1	TRBJ2-5	once	-	TGCGCCAGCAGCGGCCTTTCGCAAGAGACCCAGTACTTC	CASSGLSQETQYF
TRBV12-3/TRBV12-4	TRBJ1-2	-	-	TGTGCCAGCAGTTTATGGGGAGATGGCTACACCTTC	CASSLWGDGYTF
TRBV7-9	TRBJ1-5	-	-	TGTGCCAGCAGCTTGGCAGCATATCAGCCCCAGCATTTT	CASSLAAYQPQHF
TRBV7-2	TRBJ1-3	-	-	TGTGCCAGCAGCGCGCTTGGAAACACCATATATTTT	CASSALGNTIYF
TRBV27	TRBJ1-5	-	TRBD1	TGTGCCAGCAGGCAGGACAGGACCAAATGGCCCCAGCATTTT	CASRQDRTKWPQHF
TRBV5-1	TRBJ2-3	-	TRBD2	TGCGCCAGCAGCCCCCGGACTAGCGGGGGGGTGACAGATACGCAGTATTTT	CASSPRTSGGVTDTQYF
TRBV12-5	TRBJ2-6	-	TRBD1	TGTGCTAGTGAACTGACAGGGGGCTACCGCTCTGGGGCCAACGTCCTGACTTTC	CASELTGGYRSGANVLTF
TRBV5-4	TRBJ1-2	once	TRBD1	TGTGCCAGCAGCCCCCCCGGGACAGGGGCTTACGCCTATGGCTACACCTTC	CASSPPGTGAYAYGYTF
TRBV11-3	TRBJ2-3	once	-	TGTGCCAGCAGCTTGACTAGAGGGGGCCATACGCAGTATTTT	CASSLTRGGHTQYF
TRBV28	TRBJ1-6	few	-	TGTGCCAGCAGTTTATTGGGCAGGATAAATTCACCCCTCCACTTT	CASSLLGRINSPLHF
TRBV19	TRBJ1-6	-	-	TGTGCCAGTATGACGGGAGGGGGGAGATCACCCCTCCACTTT	CASMTGGGRSPLHF
TRBV5-1	TRBJ2-1	-	-	TGCGCCAGCAGCTTGGAGTACACGGGGAGCACTTACAATGAGCAGTTCTTC	CASSLEYTGSTYNEQFF
TRBV6-2/TRBV6-3	TRBJ1-1	-	-	TGTGCCAGCAGCTCAGTCCCCCACGGTGAAGCTTTCTTT	CASSSVPHGEAFF
TRBV24-1	TRBJ1-2	-	TRBD1	TGTGCCACCAGTGATCGGGACAGGCCTCCTCCTAACTATGGCTACACCTTC	CATSDRDRPPPNYGYTF
TRBV2	TRBJ2-4	-	-	TGTGCCAGCAGTGACACGGCAGGATATTTAGCCAAAAACATTCAGTACTTC	CASSDTAGYLAKNIQYF
TRBV10-3	TRBJ1-2	-	-	TGTGCCATCAGTGATAGGGGGAGAGACAGCTCCTCCTTC	CAISDRGRDSSSF
TRBV12-3/TRBV12-4	TRBJ1-6	-	-	TGTGCCAGCAGTTTACAGGGAGTCTCACCCCTCCACTTT	CASSLQGVSPLHF
TRBV6-5	TRBJ2-5	once	-	TGTGCCAGCAACGGACCTGGGGAGACCCAGTACTTC	CASNGPGETQYF
TRBV6-1	TRBJ1-5	once	TRBD1	TGTGCCAGCAGTGAATGGGGGAGGACAGGTAGCAATCAGCCCCAGCATTTT	CASSEWGRTGSNQPQHF
TRBV18	TRBJ1-2	-	-	TGTGCCAGCTCACCCCTGGGTGAGGCGGGGGGCTACACCTTC	CASSPLGEAGGYTF
TRBV11-2	TRBJ1-1	-	-	TGTGCCAGCAGCTTGTCAACAGGGAGGGTTACTGAAGCTTTCTTT	CASSLSTGRVTEAFF
TRBV19	TRBJ2-1	-	-	TGTGCCAGTAGTAACTCCTACAATGAGCAGTTCTTC	CASSNSYNEQFF
TRBV7-2	TRBJ2-2	-	-	TGTGCCAGCAGCCCGATGCATACAGGGCCGACCGGGGAGCTGTTTTTT	CASSPMHTGPTGELFF
TRBV24-1	TRBJ1-2	-	TRBD1	TGTGCCACCAGTGATTCGTTGACAGGGACGGGGGGCTACACCTTC	CATSDSLTGTGGYTF
TRBV6-5	TRBJ2-2	-	-	TGTGCCAGCAGTCAGGTAACCGGGGAGCTGTTTTTT	CASSQVTGELFF
TRBV25-1	TRBJ1-1	-	-	TGTGCCAGCCAAGAGACACTGTTGAACACTGAAGCTTTCTTT	CASQETLLNTEAFF
TRBV10-3	TRBJ2-7	once	TRBD1	TGTGCCATCGCGGACAGGTTTGACTCCTACGAGCAGTACTTC	CAIADRFDSYEQYF
TRBV24-1	TRBJ2-5	-	-	TGTGCCACCGGAAGGGGGGGGGAAGAGACCCAGTACTTC	CATGRGGEETQYF
TRBV18	TRBJ1-5	-	TRBD1	TGTGCCAGCTCACCACTGACAGGGGATGACCAGCCCCAGCATTTT	CASSPLTGDDQPQHF
TRBV5-1	TRBJ1-1	once	-	TGCGCCAGCAAAGTGATCAGTATGAACACTGAAGCTTTCTTT	CASKVISMNTEAFF
TRBV12-3/TRBV12-4	TRBJ2-7	-	-	TGTGCCAGCAGTTCGTTACAGGTTAGCGAGCAGTACTTC	CASSSLQVSEQYF
TRBV7-2	TRBJ1-1	-	TRBD1	TGTGCCAGCAGCGTCCGGGACAGGAACACTGAAGCTTTCTTT	CASSVRDRNTEAFF
TRBV7-2	TRBJ2-1	-	TRBD1	TGTGCCAGCAGCTTAGCGGGACAGGGCTCCTACAATGAGCAGTTCTTC	CASSLAGQGSYNEQFF
TRBV12-3/TRBV12-4	TRBJ1-1	-	-	TGTGCCAGCAGTTTTGGAGGGTCTGAAGCTTTCTTT	CASSFGGSEAFF
TRBV5-1	TRBJ1-5	-	-	TGCGCCAGCAGCTTGTACGGGGCAGAGAATCAGCCCCAGCATTTT	CASSLYGAENQPQHF